One and the same sample provided the 13 T cell receptor beta chains below, sequenced in a study of blood T cells in healthy people across ages. Alongside a J-beta primer mix, a sample-barcoded 5' primer served in a second PCR lasting roughly 6 to 11 cycles. TCRdb ran MiXCR on the 5' RACE reads and lists one entry per CDR3 protein. Among 1.5 million to 2 million distinct CDR3 sequences listed, roughly 27% were seen once. Sequencing was performed on blood. The source of these receptors is a woman aged 25 to 39 in good health.

The chain is built from TRBV9 and TRBJ2-3; 9 nucleotides align to TRBD2. CDR1 is SGDLS, CDR2 YYNGEE, per germline. The junction had 13 bases not matched to a gene; V was cut back by 5 bases and J by 6 bases. CDR3 length: 16 amino acids. Here the CDR3 DNA reads TGTGCCAGCAGTGAAAGCGGGAGGTCCCAGGGGGATACGCAGTATTTT. This encodes CASSESGRSQGDTQYF.

The J gene is TRBJ1-4, the V gene TRBV11-2; D not resolved. The CDR3 totals 15 residues. In germline, CDR1 is SGHAT, CDR2 FQNNGV. Between the trimmed V and J ends, which lost 5 bases and 5 bases, there was a span of 15 bases. This CDR3 reads CASSPEGLENEKLFF. The CDR3 DNA reads as TGTGCCAGCAGCCCAGAAGGGTTGGAGAATGAAAAACTGTTTTTT.

The chain is built from TRBV7-9 and TRBJ1-2, with D possibly being TRBD1 (5 bases). Trimming left V 4 bases short and J 10 bases short, with 16 bases between. The germline CDR1 and CDR2 sequences are SEHNR and FQNEAQ (reference sequence). The CDR3 is 13 residues long. CDR3 sequence reads: CASSSSTELDYTF. The CDR3 nucleotides read TGTGCCAGCAGCTCTTCGACAGAGTTGGACTACACCTTC.

This sequence joins TRBV5-1 and TRBJ2-7; D call uncertain. Per germline, CDR1 SGHRS and CDR2 YFSETQ. Trimming took off 2 bases at V and 2 bases at J, with 8 bases between the two ends. The CDR3 is made up of 13 amino acids. The DNA for the CDR3 is TGCGCCAGCAGCTTTGCAGAGGCCTACGAGCAGTACTTC. Encoded protein: CASSFAEAYEQYF.

This clonotype turned up a few times. The V and J genes are TRBV5-1 and TRBJ1-2; D unresolved. The ends were cut back, 0 bases at V and 4 bases at J, with 10 bases in the middle. This CDR3 comprises 14 residues. The germline V gene has CDR1 SGHRS and CDR2 YFSETQ. CDR3 in DNA: TGCGCCAGCAGCTTGGATGGCGGCTCCTATGGCTACACCTTC. As protein: CASSLDGGSYGYTF.

The chain is built from TRBV24-1 and TRBJ1-2, with 7 bases matching TRBD1. From germline, CDR1 is KGHDR and CDR2 SFDVKD. The CDR3 loop spans 16 amino acids. V gave up 2 bases and J gave up 2 bases; unmatched junction bases: 7. CDR3 amino acids: CATSDSKKGGNYGYTF. The CDR3 bases are TGTGCCACCAGTGATTCTAAGAAAGGGGGCAACTATGGCTACACCTTC.

Details on this clonotype: At one of its ends the junction is not consistent with the germline gene, which may arise from a read error. This chain uses TRBV9 with TRBJ2-3; D might be TRBD1 (6 bases). Germline CDR1 reads SGDLS; CDR2 reads YYNGEE. The CDR3 length is 15 residues. The CDR3 region is CAGSVGRGVSDTQYF. CDR3 bases: TGTGCCGGCAGCGTAGGCAGGGGCGTTTCAGATACGCAGTATTTT.

V is TRBV5-1 and J is TRBJ1-2; tentatively, D is TRBD1 (6 bases). The CDR3 is 18 residues long. Trimming cost V 3 bases and J 11 bases, with 32 bases left between them. Germline CDR1 is SGHRS and CDR2 is YFSETQ. The CDR3 here is CASSSGRTGTGFEYDYTF. Here the CDR3 DNA reads TGCGCCAGCAGCTCAGGCCGTACAGGGACGGGGTTTGAGTATGATTACACCTTC.

The chain uses TRBV5-1 and TRBJ1-2; possible D gene TRBD1, 6 bases. This CDR3 is built from 16 residues. Germline V gene lookup returns CDR1 SGHRS and CDR2 YFSETQ. Trimming left V 4 bases short and J 5 bases short, with 21 bases between. The CDR3 DNA is TGCGCCAGCAGCCCGGAGGTACCTGTCAGGGGTTATGGCTACACCTTC. It yields the protein CASSPEVPVRGYGYTF.

The chain links TRBV20-1 to TRBJ2-1, with TRBD2 identical over 7 bases. The CDR3 has 15 amino acids. J was trimmed by 5 bases and V by 0 bases; bases with no gene match: 7. Germline-derived CDR1 and CDR2 are DFQATT and SNEGSKA (reference sequence). CDR3 coding DNA: TGCAGTGCTAGAGATTGGGGGGGGGTTCACAATGAGCAGTTCTTC. Residues: CSARDWGGVHNEQFF.

This sequence joins TRBV9 and TRBJ2-3; weak D call: TRBD1 (5 bases). The CDR3 covers 14 residues. Germline V gene lookup returns CDR1 SGDLS and CDR2 YYNGEE. Trimming cost V 1 base and J 6 bases, with 12 bases left between them. The CDR3 region has the DNA TGTGCCAGCAGCGTAAAGGGGTTGGGGGATACGCAGTATTTT. It specifies CASSVKGLGDTQYF. Filled out from reference TRBV9 and TRBJ2-3, the complete variable domain reads DSGVTQTPKHLITATGQRVTLRCSPRSGDLSVYWYQQSLDQGLQFLIQYYNGEERAKGNILERFSAQQFPDLHSELNLSSLELGDSALYFCASSVKGLGDTQYFGPGTRLTVL.

The chain uses TRBV11-2 and TRBJ2-5; D possibly corresponds to TRBD2 (7 bases). Trimming took 2 bases from V and 6 from J, leaving 16 bases between them. The CDR3 is 15 amino acids. The germline CDR1 and CDR2 sequences are SGHAT and FQNNGV. The CDR3 DNA reads as TGTGCCAGCAGCTTAATAAGGGGGGGCTTAAAGACCCAGTACTTC. It encodes CASSLIRGGLKTQYF.

CDR3 nucleotide sequence: TGCGCCAGCAGCTTTGGACAGGGACGGGAAAAACTGTTTTTT. It codes for CASSFGQGREKLFF. The rearrangement uses TRBV5-1 and TRBJ1-4; 8 bases are a match to TRBD1. CDR3 length: 14 residues. The J segment lost 8 bases and the V segment lost 2 bases, leaving 5 bases of the junction unmatched. CDR1 SGHRS and CDR2 YFSETQ come from the germline V gene.